The TCR beta chain described here comes from a study of blood T cell repertoires in COVID-19. Methods used by the authors: For nucleated cells, counts were estimated from reference gene primer amplification. The method was immunoSEQ multiplex PCR; TCRdb's version includes in-frame clones alone and lacks a portion of them. D and trimming were read from the DNA, whereas the V and J calls and clone size are those reported in that table. This sample has 200,000 or so clones, with 86% found just once. Residents of over 20 US areas, aged about 18 to 95 years, made up the participants. Germline V lookup: CDR1 SGHRS, CDR2 YFSETQ. CDR3 size: 17 residues. V lost 2 bases and J lost 1; bases outside the gene matches: 10.

The chain links TRBV5-1 to TRBJ1-1; 8 bases match TRBD1. The clonotype comes from a woman aged 40 to 50 with acute COVID-19. Material for sequencing was PBMCs or T cells enriched from blood (not recorded which). The CDR3 DNA reads TGCGCCAGCAGCTTTGGGGCTGACAGGGGACGGAACACTGAAGCTTTCTTT. It is translated as CASSFGADRGRNTEAFF.